These 25 T cell receptor beta chains were all obtained from the same sample, sequenced in a study of blood T cell repertoires in COVID-19. Data came from immunoSEQ multiplex PCR; TCRdb stores just in-frame clones and leaves some out. This sample carries 220,000 or so clones, about 87% of them seen once, and the ten largest clones take approximately 0.9%. Sequenced material: PBMCs or T cells enriched from blood (not recorded which). These receptor sequences come from a man in his fifties or sixties who had been exposed to COVID-19.

The chain has TRBV2 and TRBJ1-6; D is perhaps TRBD1 (5 bases). The CDR3 runs 13 residues. Germline lookup yields CDR1 SNHLY and CDR2 FYNNEI. The V gene lost 5 bases and the J gene lost 8 bases, with 10 bases spanning the gap. CDR3 sequence: CASSSLTDSPLHF. DNA of the CDR3: TGTGCCAGCAGTTCGTTGACAGATTCACCCCTCCACTTT.

The rearrangement joins TRBV11-3 to TRBJ2-3; D is perhaps TRBD2 (7 bases). This CDR3 has 14 amino acids. V was pared by 2 bases and J by 6 bases, with 12 bases between. Germline CDR1 and CDR2: SGHNT and YENEEA. The CDR3 region is CASSLFRGADTQYF. In DNA, the CDR3 is TGTGCCAGCAGCTTATTTCGGGGGGCCGATACGCAGTATTTT.

This clone showed up just once. This chain connects TRBV7-3 to TRBJ2-6; the D gene is possibly TRBD2 (6 bases). There are 13 residues in the CDR3. The V end lost 9 bases, the J end lost 2 bases, and 8 bases lay between the germline ends. CDR1 is SGHTA, CDR2 FQGTGA, per germline. This chain's CDR3 is CASSGAGANVLTF. The CDR3, as DNA: TGTGCCAGTTCGGGGGCTGGGGCCAACGTCCTGACTTTC. Together with reference TRBV7-3 and TRBJ2-6, the CDR3 gives the full variable domain: GAGVSQTPSNKVTEKGKYVELRCDPISGHTALYWYRQSLGQGPEFLIYFQGTGAADDSGLPNDRFFAVRPEGSVSTLKIQRTERGDSAVYLCASSGAGANVLTFGAGSRLTVL.

The count of this clone is one. This chain links TRBV9 with TRBJ1-3; D ambiguous. V lost 1 base and J 5 bases, leaving 19 bases between the germline ends. Germline CDR1 and CDR2: SGDLS and YYNGEE. The CDR3 sequence is 17 residues long. The CDR3 DNA reads TGTGCCAGCAGCGTATACCCCCCCGAGGCCGAGAGAAACACCATATATTTT. Protein: CASSVYPPEAERNTIYF.

CDR3 in amino acids: CASSFSGRRGLSSYEQYV. The CDR3 region has the DNA TGTGCCAGCAGTTTCTCTGGCCGCAGGGGATTGAGCTCCTACGAGCAGTACGTC. V gene TRBV28 combines with J gene TRBJ2-7; D might be TRBD1 (6 bases). This CDR3 contains 18 residues. V lost 3 bases to trimming and J lost 0 bases, with 21 bases between them. CDR1 and CDR2 (germline): MDHEN, SYDVKM.

The chain links TRBV9 to TRBJ1-2; no firm D call. Germline V lookup: CDR1 SGDLS, CDR2 YYNGEE. The CDR3 runs 14 residues. Deletions cut 0 bases from V and 4 bases from J, with 10 bases between. CDR3 loop: CASSVEGRPYGYTF. The CDR3 DNA sequence: TGTGCCAGCAGCGTAGAAGGGAGACCCTATGGCTACACCTTC.

The chain recombines TRBV5-1 with TRBJ1-1; 9 bases map to TRBD1. Germline V gives CDR1 SGHRS, CDR2 YFSETQ. This CDR3 region has 16 residues. The trim removed 0 bases at V and 4 bases at J, leaving 7 bases unmatched. CDR3 region: CASSLGGTGRATEAFF. The CDR3 coding sequence is TGCGCCAGCAGCTTGGGCGGGACAGGGAGGGCCACTGAAGCTTTCTTT. The full variable domain, with the rest looked up from reference TRBV5-1 and TRBJ1-1, is KAGVTQTPRYLIKTRGQQVTLSCSPISGHRSVSWYQQTPGQGLQFLFEYFSETQRNKGNFPGRFSGRQFSNSRSEMNVSTLELGDSALYLCASSLGGTGRATEAFFGQGTRLTVV.

The V call is TRBV19, the J call TRBJ1-2, with no clear D. The germline V and J ends were trimmed by 2 bases and 2 bases, with 18 bases remaining between them. Germline CDR1 LNHDA, CDR2 SQIVND (reference sequence). The CDR3 is made up of 17 amino acids. The CDR3 sequence is CASSISQATWSNYGYTF. CDR3 nucleotide sequence: TGTGCCAGTAGTATAAGCCAGGCGACATGGTCGAACTATGGCTACACCTTC.

As for this clone: Different DNA sequences within this sample yield the same CDR3. The V call is TRBV3-1 (or the pseudogene TRBV3-2), the J call TRBJ2-1; D gene unclear. CDR3 size: 15 residues. Trimming took off 4 bases at V and 0 bases at J, with 10 bases between the two ends. Germline CDR1 LGHDT, CDR2 YNNKEL (reference sequence). The CDR3 protein is CASSPTRDSYNEQFF. The CDR3 nucleotides are TGTGCCAGCAGCCCTACTCGCGACTCCTACAATGAGCAGTTCTTC.

V gene TRBV18 combines with J gene TRBJ2-2, with 8 bases that match TRBD2. V trimming: 3 bases; J trimming: 5 bases; junction bases outside the gene matches: 8. Germline loops: CDR1 KGHSH, CDR2 LQKENI. The CDR3 is made up of 16 amino acids. Here the CDR3 reads CASSPYLAGRTGELFF. CDR3 sequence (DNA): TGTGCCAGCTCACCTTATTTAGCGGGACGGACCGGGGAGCTGTTTTTT.

The chain carries TRBV5-1 and TRBJ1-2, with a tentative D call TRBD1 (6 bases). Deletions cut 1 base from V and 5 bases from J, with 12 bases between. The CDR3 is made up of 14 amino acids. The germline gives CDR1 SGHRS, CDR2 YFSETQ. CDR3 in amino acids: CASSLSGAEYGYTF. The CDR3, as DNA: TGCGCCAGCAGCTTGTCAGGGGCAGAGTATGGCTACACCTTC.

The chain employs TRBV13 and TRBJ2-7, with TRBD1 as a possible D gene (6 bases). With 5 bases removed from V and 2 bases from J, the gap between germline ends came to 13 bases. This CDR3 has 14 residues. CDR1 PRHDT and CDR2 FYEKMQ come from the germline V gene (reference sequence). Here the CDR3 reads CASSDSTGAYEQYV. The CDR3 nucleotides are TGTGCCAGCAGCGATTCGACAGGAGCCTACGAGCAGTACGTC.

The rearrangement uses TRBV5-6 and TRBJ2-3; D not certain. CDR3 length: 13 residues. The ends were cut back, 1 base at V and 3 bases at J, with 6 bases in the middle. Germline V gene sequence: CDR1 SGHDT, CDR2 YYEEEE. The CDR3 nucleotides are TGTGCCAGCAGCTTGCCAGGTACAGATACGCAGTATTTT. Protein sequence: CASSLPGTDTQYF.

The rearrangement joins TRBV19 to TRBJ2-3; 10 bases line up with TRBD1. Germline CDR1 LNHDA, CDR2 SQIVND (reference sequence). V shed 0 bases and J 1 base; nucleotides not matched to a gene: 4. The CDR3 is 17 amino acids. CDR3 coding DNA: TGTGCCAGTAGTATAGACTATGGGACAGGGGGCACAGATACGCAGTATTTT. Amino acids: CASSIDYGTGGTDTQYF.

The rearrangement uses TRBV18 and TRBJ2-3; possibly TRBD1 for D (5 bases). CDR1 KGHSH and CDR2 LQKENI come from the germline V gene. The CDR3 sequence is 15 residues long. Trimming left V 0 bases short and J 3 bases short, with 10 bases between. The DNA for the CDR3 is TGTGCCAGCTCACCACCGAGCACAGGAACAGATACGCAGTATTTT. It codes for CASSPPSTGTDTQYF.

CDR3 nucleotides: TGCAGCGTTTCCATCGACCGGGACACAAACTATGGCTACACCTTC. Protein: CSVSIDRDTNYGYTF. The chain joins TRBV29-1 to TRBJ1-2; TRBD1 is a possible D gene (6 bases). Trimming took off 5 bases at V and 2 bases at J, with 18 bases between the two ends. This CDR3 has 15 residues. The V gene's germline CDR1 is SQVTM and CDR2 ANQGSEA.

This clone was observed once. This rearrangement joins TRBV5-1 to TRBJ1-1; D might be TRBD1 (6 bases). The CDR3 runs 16 residues. V dropped 4 bases and J dropped 0 bases, with 16 bases sitting between them. Looked up from germline, CDR1 is SGHRS and CDR2 is YFSETQ. Here the CDR3 reads CASSRYGGQMNTEAFF. The CDR3 nucleotides read TGCGCCAGCAGCCGATACGGAGGACAGATGAACACTGAAGCTTTCTTT.

V gene TRBV7-8 combines with J gene TRBJ2-7, with D uncertain. Germline V gene data show CDR1 as SGHVS and CDR2 as FQNEAQ. V shed 5 bases and J shed 7 bases, with 18 bases lying between them. CDR3 length equals 14 residues. The CDR3 sequence: CASSLHMLPREQYV. For the CDR3, the DNA is TGTGCCAGCAGCCTACACATGCTTCCTAGGGAGCAGTACGTC.

The rearrangement links TRBV27 to TRBJ2-2; the match to TRBD2 covers 8 bases. Germline loops: CDR1 MNHEY, CDR2 SMNVEV (reference sequence). Trimming at V came to 4 bases and at J to 4 bases, leaving 11 bases not matched to a gene. The length of the CDR3 is 17 residues. DNA for the CDR3: TGTGCCAGCAGTTGGAATCCGGGACTAGGGAGCACCGGGGAGCTGTTTTTT. Amino acid sequence: CASSWNPGLGSTGELFF.

The rearrangement joins TRBV29-1 to TRBJ1-1; 8 nucleotides match TRBD1. The CDR3 is 13 residues long. V shed 7 bases, J shed 1 base, and the junction held 5 bases outside the gene matches. Germline CDR1 SQVTM, CDR2 ANQGSEA. Here the CDR3 DNA reads TGCAGCGGATGGACAGGGCCGAACACTGAAGCTTTCTTT. Translated: CSGWTGPNTEAFF. Variable domain in full (rest from reference TRBV29-1 and TRBJ1-1): SAVISQKPSRDICQRGTSLTIQCQVDSQVTMMFWYRQQPGQSLTLIATANQGSEATYESGFVIDKFPISRPNLTFSTLTVSNMSPEDSSIYLCSGWTGPNTEAFFGQGTRLTVV.

The chain carries TRBV9 and TRBJ2-1; 7 bases match TRBD2. V trimming: 1 base; J trimming: 5 bases; junction bases outside the gene matches: 9. The germline CDR1 and CDR2 sequences are SGDLS and YYNGEE. This CDR3 has 16 amino acids. The CDR3 is CASSVLGSGGNNEQFF. Written as DNA, the CDR3 is TGTGCCAGCAGCGTATTGGGGTCGGGGGGAAACAATGAGCAGTTCTTC.

The V gene is TRBV11-2, the J gene TRBJ1-5; TRBD1 matches at 9 bases. Germline loops: CDR1 SGHAT, CDR2 FQNNGV. Germline trimming cut 5 bases from V and 4 bases from J; bases unmatched to any gene: 9. This CDR3 comprises 16 residues. This CDR3 is CASSPTLQGANQPQHF. The CDR3 bases are TGTGCCAGCAGCCCGACTCTACAGGGGGCGAATCAGCCCCAGCATTTT.

This chain uses TRBV7-9 with TRBJ1-2; 8 bases are a match to TRBD1. The CDR3 is 15 amino acids. After removal of 2 bases from V and 4 bases from J, the junction contained 6 bases not matched to a gene. Germline assignment: CDR1 SEHNR and CDR2 FQNEAQ (reference sequence). In DNA form, the CDR3 reads TGTGCCAGCAGCTTATATAGTCAGGGGGCCTATGGCTACACCTTC. It specifies CASSLYSQGAYGYTF.

The chain has TRBV6-5 and TRBJ2-7, with 9 bases aligning to TRBD1. This CDR3 spans 12 amino acids. V shed 8 bases and J 6 bases; nucleotides not matched to a gene: 5. Per germline, CDR1 MNHEY and CDR2 SVGAGI. DNA of the CDR3: TGTGCCAGCCGGGACAGGGTGGGCGAGCAGTACTTC. It is translated as CASRDRVGEQYF.

V is TRBV3-1 (or the pseudogene TRBV3-2) and J is TRBJ2-3, with D perhaps matching TRBD1 (6 bases). This CDR3 comprises 14 residues. V lost 4 bases to trimming and J lost 0 bases, with 8 bases between them. The germline gives CDR1 LGHDT, CDR2 YNNKEL (reference sequence). CDR3 in DNA: TGTGCCAGCAGCCGGGACATTAGCACAGATACGCAGTATTTT. It specifies CASSRDISTDTQYF.